This TCR delta chain derives from a study of gamma-delta chains in newborns, infants, children. Study overall: Innate gammadelta T cells reportedly expand polyclonally right after birth, driven by microbial exposure, per the title.

By sample share, this clone is medium-sized. TCRdb re-called the reads with CATT. The table lists some 5,700 delta-chain clones, 2% to 3% of them singletons, with about a sixth in the top ten. This CDR3 spans 19 amino acids. Germline CDR1 and CDR2: GEAIGNYY and EKD. V lost 5 bases and J lost 2; bases outside the gene matches: 12. The clonotype was recovered from a child who was a newborn, infant or young child, either healthy, febrile or measles-vaccinated (not recorded which). Specimen: blood. The chain uses TRDV2 and TRDJ3; TRDD3 aligns across 9 bases. Here the CDR3 reads CACVPLGDSSTWDTRQMFF. CDR3 in DNA: TGTGCCTGTGTCCCACTGGGGGACAGCTCCACCTGGGACACCCGACAGATGTTTTTC.